This T cell receptor beta chain was observed in a study of Tregs in tolerant kidney transplant recipients (dated by TCRdb to about 2019). Looking at the study overall: Related donors were used in the transplants with nonmyeloablative bone marrow transplantation, and mixed chimerism was transient in the human trials. Before combined kidney and bone marrow transplantation, this study identified donor-specific regulatory T cells using TCRbeta sequencing and then followed those same cells after transplant.

Points on this clone: What antigen it recognizes has not been identified. The input lacks base qualities; no much larger clone sits a single base away.

Taken with the paper, the label for time point translates to: blood sample drawn before combined kidney and bone marrow transplant. Thawed PBMCs were FACS-sorted into unstimulated Tregs (CD4+CD25+CD127-), CD4+ non-Tregs (CD4+CD25-), CD4 cells and CD8 cells. The patients were a few recipients of combined kidney and bone marrow transplants from the ITN036ST trial, and samples were available only from these trial subjects. Healthy control blood was separated into PBMCs by Ficoll density gradient and cryopreserved, and patient PBMCs were collected both before and after transplant. What the research found in general, with its limitations: For some patients, the PCR primers changed as time went on, which meant samples from those patients could not be compared with one another at the nucleotide level. Because the study included only a small number of patients, the results must be confirmed in larger populations and under other immunosuppression protocols. Biological reproducibility was not directly addressed, though technical replication error appeared minimal. Expanding Tregs with activated donor B cells appeared to identify the most biologically relevant and donor-specific TCRbeta repertoire. In tolerant patients, donor-specific Tregs expanded more than Tregs overall, which suggests antigen-driven rather than nonspecific expansion.

Genomic DNA was extracted from sorted cells with the QIAGEN DNeasy Blood and Tissue Kit for TCRbeta CDR3 sequencing. High-throughput TCRbeta CDR3 sequencing, including PCR amplification with bias correction and internal controls, was performed commercially through immunoSEQ. The original pipeline was this. Unique productive TCRbeta sequences were defined by CDR3 nucleotide sequence where primers matched, otherwise by CDR3 amino acid sequence with Vbeta and Jbeta genes. As a correction for sorting error, sequences shared between sorted populations at a frequency ratio of 2:1 or less were discarded, and the remaining shared sequences were assigned to the higher population. A sequence counted as donor-reactive if, in CFSE-low cells, the sequence had a frequency of at least 0.01% and was expanded at least 5-fold compared with unstimulated cells. Repertoire divergence was quantified by Jensen-Shannon divergence using the top 100 TCRbeta sequences ranked by frequency. For samples with multiple sequencing runs, sorting error was corrected separately for each run before the runs were pooled. TCRdb holds this immuneACCESS table with in-frame rearrangements only. Some clones are missing; in checked studies, unresolved V genes explain under half, and the rest has no known cause. That table supplies the V and J calls and clone size; D and trimming were determined from the DNA. The sample records approximately 67,000 clones, approximately 92% of which are singletons. The biggest ten clones account for 9.5% to 12% of the sample.

V loses 5 bases, J loses 0 bases, and the germline ends lie 14 bases apart. The CDR3 contains 15 residues, cysteine and phenylalanine counted. Just CDR3 DNA is preserved here, 45 bases in frame from base 1. CDR1 MNHEY and CDR2 SMNVEV are derived from the germline V gene (reference sequence). The source was CD8+ T cells from blood, collected before the transplant. The sequence derives from a human donor who received a combined kidney and bone marrow transplant. The chain uses TRBV27 and TRBJ2-7; tentative D gene TRBD1, with 6 bases matching. The DNA sequence is as follows: TGTGCCAGCAGTCGACAGGTCCTCAGCTCCTACGAGCAGTACTTC. The encoded protein is CASSRQVLSSYEQYF.